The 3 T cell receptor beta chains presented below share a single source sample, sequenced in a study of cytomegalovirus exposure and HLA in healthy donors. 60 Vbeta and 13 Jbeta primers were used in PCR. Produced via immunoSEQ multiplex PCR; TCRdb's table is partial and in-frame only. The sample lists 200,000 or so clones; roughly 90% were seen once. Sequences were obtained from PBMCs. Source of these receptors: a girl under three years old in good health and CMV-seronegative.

The chain's CDR3 is CASSPWTGSRAGELFF. Written as DNA, the CDR3 is TGCGCCAGCAGCCCATGGACAGGGAGTAGGGCCGGGGAGCTGTTTTTT. V usage is TRBV4-1 and J usage is TRBJ2-2; 8 nucleotides align to TRBD1. The junction had 10 bases not matched to a gene; V was cut back by 4 bases and J by 6 bases. CDR1 MGHRA and CDR2 YSYEKL come from the germline V gene. The CDR3 is 16 amino acids.

The CDR3 protein is CAVGTSGPYEQYF. The CDR3 region has the DNA TGTGCCGTTGGGACTAGCGGACCATACGAGCAGTACTTC. This chain joins TRBV6-5 and TRBJ2-5; the match to TRBD2 covers 11 bases. The J call could be wrong; TRBJ2-7 is a better fit for the DNA end. Germline CDR1 is MNHEY and CDR2 is SVGAGI. This CDR3 spans 13 amino acids.

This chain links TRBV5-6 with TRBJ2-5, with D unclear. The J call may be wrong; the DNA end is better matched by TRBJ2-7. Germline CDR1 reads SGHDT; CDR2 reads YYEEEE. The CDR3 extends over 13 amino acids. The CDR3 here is CASSLGGPYEQYF. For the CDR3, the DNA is TGTGCCAGCAGCTTGGGTGGGCCCTACGAGCAGTACTTC.